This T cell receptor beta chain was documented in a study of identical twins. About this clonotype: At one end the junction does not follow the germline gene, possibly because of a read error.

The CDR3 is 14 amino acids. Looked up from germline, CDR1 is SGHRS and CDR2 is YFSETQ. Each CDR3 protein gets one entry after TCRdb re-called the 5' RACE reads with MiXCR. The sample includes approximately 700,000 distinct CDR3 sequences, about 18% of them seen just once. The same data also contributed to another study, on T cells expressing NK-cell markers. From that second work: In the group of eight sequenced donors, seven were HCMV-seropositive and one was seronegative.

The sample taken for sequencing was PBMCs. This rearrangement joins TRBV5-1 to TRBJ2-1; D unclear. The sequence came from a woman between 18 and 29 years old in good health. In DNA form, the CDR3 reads TGTGCCAGCAGCTTAGAAGGTCGTAGGGATGAGCAGTTCTTC. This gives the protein CASSLEGRRDEQFF.